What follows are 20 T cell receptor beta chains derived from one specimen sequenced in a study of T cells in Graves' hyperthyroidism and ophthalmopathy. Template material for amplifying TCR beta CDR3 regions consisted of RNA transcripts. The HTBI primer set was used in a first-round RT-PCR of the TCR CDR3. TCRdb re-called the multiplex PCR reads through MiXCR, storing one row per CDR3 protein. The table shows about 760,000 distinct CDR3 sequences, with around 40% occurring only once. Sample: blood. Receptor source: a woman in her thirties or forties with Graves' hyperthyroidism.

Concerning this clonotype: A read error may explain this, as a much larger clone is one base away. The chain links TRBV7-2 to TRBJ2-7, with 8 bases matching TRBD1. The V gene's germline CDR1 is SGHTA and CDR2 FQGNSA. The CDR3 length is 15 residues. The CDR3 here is CASSLVAGGQYGQYF. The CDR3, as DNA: TGTGCCAGCAGCTTAGTCGCAGGGGGCCAGTACGGGCAGTACTTC. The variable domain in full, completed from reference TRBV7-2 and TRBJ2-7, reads GAGVSQSPSNKVTEKGKDVELRCDPISGHTALYWYRQSLGQGLEFLIYFQGNSAPDKSGLPSDRFSAERTGGSVSTLTIQRTQQEDSAVYLCASSLVAGGQYGQYFGPGTRLTVT.

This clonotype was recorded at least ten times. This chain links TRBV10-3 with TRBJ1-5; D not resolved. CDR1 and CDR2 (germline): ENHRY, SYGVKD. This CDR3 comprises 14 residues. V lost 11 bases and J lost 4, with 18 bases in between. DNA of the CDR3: TGTGCCTCCGCCGGGAGCGCCGATAATCAGCCCCAGCATTTT. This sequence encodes CASAGSADNQPQHF.

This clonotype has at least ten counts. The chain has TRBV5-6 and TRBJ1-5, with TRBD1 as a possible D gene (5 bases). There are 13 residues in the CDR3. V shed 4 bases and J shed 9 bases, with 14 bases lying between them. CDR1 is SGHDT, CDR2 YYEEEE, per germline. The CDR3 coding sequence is TGTGCCAGCAGCCTCCGAGGGGTGGGGCCCCAGCATTTT. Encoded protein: CASSLRGVGPQHF.

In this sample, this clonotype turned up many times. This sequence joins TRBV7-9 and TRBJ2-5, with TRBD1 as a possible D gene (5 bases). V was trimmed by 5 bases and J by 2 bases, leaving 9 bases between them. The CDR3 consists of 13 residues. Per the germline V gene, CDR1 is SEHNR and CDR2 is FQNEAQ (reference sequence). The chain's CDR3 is CASSPWTQETQYF. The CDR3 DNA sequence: TGTGCCAGCAGCCCATGGACACAAGAGACCCAGTACTTC.

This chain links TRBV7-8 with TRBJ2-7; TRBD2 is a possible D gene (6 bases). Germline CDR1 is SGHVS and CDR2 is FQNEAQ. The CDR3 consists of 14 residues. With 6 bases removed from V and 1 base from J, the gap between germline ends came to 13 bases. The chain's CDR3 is CASSWGGISYEQYF. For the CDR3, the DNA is TGTGCCAGCAGTTGGGGCGGGATATCCTACGAGCAGTACTTC. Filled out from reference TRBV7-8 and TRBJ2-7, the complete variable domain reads GAGVSQSPRYKVAKRGQDVALRCDPISGHVSLFWYQQALGQGPEFLTYFQNEAQLDKSGLPSDRFFAERPEGSVSTLKIQRTQQEDSAVYLCASSWGGISYEQYFGPGTRLTVT.

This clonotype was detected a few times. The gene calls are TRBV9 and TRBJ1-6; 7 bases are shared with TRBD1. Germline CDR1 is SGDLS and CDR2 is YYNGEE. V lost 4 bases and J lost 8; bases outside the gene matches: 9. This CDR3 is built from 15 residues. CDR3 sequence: CASSIRQGWDSPLHF. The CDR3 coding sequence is TGTGCCAGCAGCATCCGACAGGGCTGGGATTCACCCCTCCACTTT.

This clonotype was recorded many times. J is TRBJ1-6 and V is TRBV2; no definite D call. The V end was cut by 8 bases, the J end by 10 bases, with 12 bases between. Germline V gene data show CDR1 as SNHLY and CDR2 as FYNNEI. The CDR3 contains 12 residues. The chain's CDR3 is CASEQLRSPLHF. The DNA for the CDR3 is TGTGCCAGCGAACAGTTACGCTCACCCCTCCACTTT.

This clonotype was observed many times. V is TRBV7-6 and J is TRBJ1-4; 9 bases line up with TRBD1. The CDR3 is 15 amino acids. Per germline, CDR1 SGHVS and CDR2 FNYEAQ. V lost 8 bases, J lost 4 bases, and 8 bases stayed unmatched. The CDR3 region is CASAIGTGLNEKLFF. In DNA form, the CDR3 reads TGTGCCAGCGCGATCGGGACAGGGCTTAATGAAAAACTGTTTTTT.

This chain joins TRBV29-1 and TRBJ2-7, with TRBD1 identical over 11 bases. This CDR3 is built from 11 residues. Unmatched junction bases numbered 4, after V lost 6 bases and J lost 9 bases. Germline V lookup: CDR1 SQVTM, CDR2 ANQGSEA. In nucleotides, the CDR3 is TGCAGCGTGGCGGGACAGGGGGTGCAGTACTTC. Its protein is CSVAGQGVQYF.

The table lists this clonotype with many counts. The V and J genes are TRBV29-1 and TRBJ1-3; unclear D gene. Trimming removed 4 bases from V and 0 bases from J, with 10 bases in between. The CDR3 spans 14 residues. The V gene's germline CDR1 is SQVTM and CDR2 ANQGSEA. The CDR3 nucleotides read TGCAGCGTTGTGGTAGGACGCTCTGGAAACACCATATATTTT. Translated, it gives CSVVVGRSGNTIYF.

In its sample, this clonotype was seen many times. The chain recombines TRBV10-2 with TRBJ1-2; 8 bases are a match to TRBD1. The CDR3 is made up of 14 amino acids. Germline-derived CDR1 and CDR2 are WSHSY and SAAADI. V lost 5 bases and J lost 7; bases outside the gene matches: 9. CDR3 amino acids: CASSSGQGYGGYTF. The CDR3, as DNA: TGCGCCAGCAGTAGCGGACAGGGCTACGGTGGCTACACCTTC.

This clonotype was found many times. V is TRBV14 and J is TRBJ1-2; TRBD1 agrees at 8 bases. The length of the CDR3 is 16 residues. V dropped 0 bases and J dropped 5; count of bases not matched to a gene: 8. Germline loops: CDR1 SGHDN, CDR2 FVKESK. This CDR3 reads CASSQDDAGTGYGYTF. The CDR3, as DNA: TGTGCCAGCAGCCAAGATGATGCTGGGACAGGATATGGCTACACCTTC.

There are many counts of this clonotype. This CDR3 is CATSRDKASGANVLTF. CDR3 DNA: TGTGCCACCAGCAGAGATAAGGCCTCTGGGGCCAACGTCCTGACTTTC. V usage is TRBV15 and J usage is TRBJ2-6; D call uncertain. V gave up 0 bases and J gave up 0 bases, with 6 bases separating them. Per germline, CDR1 LNHNV and CDR2 YYDKDF (reference sequence). The CDR3 is made up of 16 amino acids.

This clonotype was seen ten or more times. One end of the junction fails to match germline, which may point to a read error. CDR3 in DNA: TGTGCCAGCAGCTCCAATCCCGGGACCGCGTTAGAGCAGTACTTC. Protein sequence: CASSSNPGTALEQYF. The V gene is TRBV5-1, the J gene TRBJ2-7; D may match TRBD1 or TRBD2 (5 bases each). CDR1 SGHRS and CDR2 YFSETQ come from the germline V gene. CDR3 length: 15 residues. The whole variable domain, filled in from reference TRBV5-1 and TRBJ2-7, reads KAGVTQTPRYLIKTRGQQVTLSCSPISGHRSVSWYQQTPGQGLQFLFEYFSETQRNKGNFPGRFSGRQFSNSRSEMNVSTLELGDSALYLCASSSNPGTALEQYFGPGTRLTVT.

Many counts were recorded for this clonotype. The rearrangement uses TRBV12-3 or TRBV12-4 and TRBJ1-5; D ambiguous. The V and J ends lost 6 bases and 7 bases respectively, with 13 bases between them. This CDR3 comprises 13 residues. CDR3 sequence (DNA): TGTGCCAGCAGACCGTTTATCGGGCAGCCCCAGCATTTT. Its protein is CASRPFIGQPQHF.

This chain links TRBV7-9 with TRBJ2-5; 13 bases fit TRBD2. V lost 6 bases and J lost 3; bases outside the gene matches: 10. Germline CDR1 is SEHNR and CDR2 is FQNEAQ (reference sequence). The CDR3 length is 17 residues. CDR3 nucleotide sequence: TGTGCCAGCAGGCTACCTCCGGGACTAGCGGGGAAAGAGACCCAGTACTTC. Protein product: CASRLPPGLAGKETQYF. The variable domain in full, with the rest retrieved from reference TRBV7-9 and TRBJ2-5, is DTGVSQNPRHKITKRGQNVTFRCDPISEHNRLYWYRQTLGQGPEFLTYFQNEAQLEKSRLLSDRFSAERPKGSFSTLEIQRTEQGDSAMYLCASRLPPGLAGKETQYFGPGTRLLVL.

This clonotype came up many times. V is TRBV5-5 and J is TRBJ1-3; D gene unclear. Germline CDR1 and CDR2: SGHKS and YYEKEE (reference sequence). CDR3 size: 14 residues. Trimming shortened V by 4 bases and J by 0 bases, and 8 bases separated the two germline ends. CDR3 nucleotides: TGTGCCAGCAGCCAGATTGGCTCTGGAAACACCATATATTTT. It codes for CASSQIGSGNTIYF.

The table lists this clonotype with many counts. This CDR3 reads CASSLMGQGYEQYF. As DNA, the CDR3 is TGTGCCAGCAGCTTAATGGGACAGGGGTACGAGCAGTACTTC. This rearrangement joins TRBV7-3 to TRBJ2-7; 10 bases are a match to TRBD1. Germline V gene sequence: CDR1 SGHTA, CDR2 FQGTGA. The CDR3 is made up of 14 amino acids. J gave up 4 bases and V 1 base, and 1 base lay outside the gene matches.

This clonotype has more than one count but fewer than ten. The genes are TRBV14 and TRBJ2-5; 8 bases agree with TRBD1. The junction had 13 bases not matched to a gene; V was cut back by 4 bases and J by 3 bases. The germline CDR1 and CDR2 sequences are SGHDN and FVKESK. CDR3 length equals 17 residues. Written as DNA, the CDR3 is TGTGCCAGCAGCCCTGGATATGGGGCAGGGGGCGAAGAGACCCAGTACTTC. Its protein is CASSPGYGAGGEETQYF.

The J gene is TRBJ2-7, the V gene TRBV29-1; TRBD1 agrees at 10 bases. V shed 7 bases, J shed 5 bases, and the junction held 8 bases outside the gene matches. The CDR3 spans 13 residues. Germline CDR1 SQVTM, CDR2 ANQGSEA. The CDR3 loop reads CSAADRGVDEQYF. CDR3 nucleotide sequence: TGCAGCGCCGCGGACAGGGGGGTCGACGAGCAGTACTTC.